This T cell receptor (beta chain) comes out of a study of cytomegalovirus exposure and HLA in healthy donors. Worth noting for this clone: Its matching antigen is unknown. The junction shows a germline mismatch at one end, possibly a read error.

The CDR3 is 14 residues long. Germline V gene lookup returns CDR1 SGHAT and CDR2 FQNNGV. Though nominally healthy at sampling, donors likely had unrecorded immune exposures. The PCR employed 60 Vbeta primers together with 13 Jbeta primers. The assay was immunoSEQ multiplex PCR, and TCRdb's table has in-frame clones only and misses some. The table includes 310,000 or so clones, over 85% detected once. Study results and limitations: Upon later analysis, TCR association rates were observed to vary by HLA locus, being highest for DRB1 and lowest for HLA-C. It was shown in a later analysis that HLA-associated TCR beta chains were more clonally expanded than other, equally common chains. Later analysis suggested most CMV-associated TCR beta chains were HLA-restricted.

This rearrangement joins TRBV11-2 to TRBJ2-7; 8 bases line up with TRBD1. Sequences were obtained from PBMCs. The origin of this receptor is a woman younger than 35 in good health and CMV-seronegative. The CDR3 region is CASSFWTGHDRLSF. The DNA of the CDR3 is TGTGCCAGCAGCTTTTGGACAGGGCATGACCGACTTTCCTTC.